This TCR beta chain was sequenced in a study of early T cells in non-severe SARS-CoV-2 infection. Study background: Bulk RNA from unsorted whole blood was sequenced; chains were unpaired. The study's findings and limits: Database matching using VDJdb favored anti-spike CD8 responses, with private and CD4 specificities left missing.

This clonotype was observed at least ten times. Its antigen is unknown. Each single cDNA molecule received a unique molecular identifier. MiXCR, run by TCRdb on the 5' RACE reads, gives a single entry per CDR3 protein. The sample gives 90,000 to 120,000 distinct CDR3 sequences, roughly 11% of which show up once; under 9% is in the top ten. Trimming pared 5 bases from V and 4 bases from J, leaving 15 bases between. This CDR3 is built from 14 residues. The germline gives CDR1 SGHAT, CDR2 FQNNGV. The chain recombines TRBV11-2 with TRBJ2-7; D is undetermined. This clonotype originated in an adult who was a healthcare worker with PCR-confirmed SARS-CoV-2 infection or an uninfected control (not recorded which). Sample: whole blood. The CDR3, as DNA: TGTGCCAGCAGCCCCGGGCCGACCATATACGAGCAGTACTTC. Protein product: CASSPGPTIYEQYF.